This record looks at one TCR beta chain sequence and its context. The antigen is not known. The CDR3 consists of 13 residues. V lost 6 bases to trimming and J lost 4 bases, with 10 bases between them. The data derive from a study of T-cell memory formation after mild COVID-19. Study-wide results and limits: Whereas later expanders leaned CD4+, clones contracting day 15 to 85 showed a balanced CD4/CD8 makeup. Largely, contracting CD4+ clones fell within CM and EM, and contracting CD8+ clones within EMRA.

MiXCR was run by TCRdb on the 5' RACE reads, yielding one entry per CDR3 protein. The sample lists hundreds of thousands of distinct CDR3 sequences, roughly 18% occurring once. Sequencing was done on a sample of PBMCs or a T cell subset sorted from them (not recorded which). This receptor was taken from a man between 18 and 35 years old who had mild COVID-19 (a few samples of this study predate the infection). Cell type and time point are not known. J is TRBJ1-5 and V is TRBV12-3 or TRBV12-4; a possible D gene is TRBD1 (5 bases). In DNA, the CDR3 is TGTGCCAGCAGCATGACAGTGAATCAGCCCCAGCATTTT. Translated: CASSMTVNQPQHF.